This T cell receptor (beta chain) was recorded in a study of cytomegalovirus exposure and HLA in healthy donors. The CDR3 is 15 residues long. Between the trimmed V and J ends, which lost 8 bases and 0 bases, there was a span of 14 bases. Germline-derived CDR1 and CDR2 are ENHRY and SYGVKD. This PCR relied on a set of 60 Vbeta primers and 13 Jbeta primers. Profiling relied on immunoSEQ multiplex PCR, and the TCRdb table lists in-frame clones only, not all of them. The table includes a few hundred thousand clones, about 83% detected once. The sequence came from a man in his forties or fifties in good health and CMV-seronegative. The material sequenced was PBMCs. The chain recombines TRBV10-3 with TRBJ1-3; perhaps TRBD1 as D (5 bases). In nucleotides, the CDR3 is TGTGCCATCTGGGCCGGGACTTCCTCTGGAAACACCATATATTTT. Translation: CAIWAGTSSGNTIYF.